This T cell receptor (beta chain) was identified during a study of T-cell memory formation after mild COVID-19. About this clonotype: Antigen: not known.

Points from the study as a whole: The finding that pre-infection memory included some responding clones suggested that cross-reactive memory joined. Clones contracting across day 15 to 85 had a balanced CD4/CD8 profile; later expanding clones leaned CD4+.

This CDR3 has 13 residues. Germline trimming cut 6 bases from V and 7 bases from J; bases unmatched to any gene: 4. Germline CDR1 is MDHEN and CDR2 is SYDVKM. TCRdb redid the calling of the 5' RACE reads with MiXCR, one entry per CDR3 protein. In the table there are approximately 210,000 distinct CDR3 sequences, about 10% of which are singletons. This TCR derives from a man younger than 30 who had mild COVID-19 (a few samples of this study predate the infection). Cell type and time point are not known. The chain recombines TRBV28 with TRBJ2-4; 9 nucleotides agree with TRBD1. The specimen sequenced was PBMCs or a T cell subset sorted from them (not recorded which). The CDR3 DNA reads TGTGCCAGCAGAGTCGGACAGGGGAACATTCAGTACTTC. Residues: CASRVGQGNIQYF.